This TCR beta chain was sequenced during a study of OX40 agonist ivuxolimab in advanced cancers. Study at large: Patients were dosed intravenously with ivuxolimab at 0.01 to 10 mg/kg every 2 weeks. Males comprised 70% to 90% of the group, whose mean age was about 62 years (range 23 to 79). Allowance was made for prior anti-PD-1, anti-PD-L1 or anti-CTLA-4 therapy, and 40% had some.

Study-wide results and limits: Expanded peripheral T-cell antigen specificity went undetermined.

Assay used: immunoSEQ multiplex PCR; TCRdb lists only in-frame clones, some missing. The sample has 30,000 to 35,000 clones, about 90% seen once. A remark on this clone: Its antigen is undetermined.

The sequence was collected from an adult with an advanced solid tumor such as melanoma, head and neck, liver or kidney cancer. The material sequenced was CD4+ or CD8+ T cells sorted from blood, taken in a trial of the OX40 agonist ivuxolimab.

This CDR3 is CASSELVLVFYEQYF. The CDR3 DNA reads as TGTGCCAGCAGCGAGTTAGTTTTAGTTTTCTACGAGCAGTACTTC. The rearrangement links TRBV6-1 to TRBJ2-7; unclear D gene. V lost 6 bases and J lost 3, with 18 bases in between. CDR1 is MNHNS, CDR2 SASEGT, per germline. The CDR3 totals 15 residues.